This T cell receptor beta chain was observed in a study of shared clonotypes between healthy human individuals. Study-wide findings and caveats: What naive subsets generally showed was a larger estimated richness than memory subsets showed. A reduction in generation probabilities was seen for non-shared clonotypes relative to those shared by all four donors.

This clone was picked up a small number of times. The antigen remains undetermined. Every donor, a Caucasian adult, lived in Nashville, Tennessee. The germline V gene encodes CDR1 MDHEN and CDR2 SYDVKM. V was trimmed by 1 base and J by 1 base, leaving 25 bases between them. The CDR3 consists of 20 residues. Sequencing was performed with immunoSEQ multiplex PCR; in TCRdb, only in-frame clones are kept and a portion is missing. The data show 850,000 to 1,200,000 clones, with about 75% seen just once and roughly 1.4% held by the top ten. The sample comprised memory CD4+ T cells sorted from blood. Subset indicated: CD45RA-negative fraction. The V call is TRBV28, the J call TRBJ1-1; no clear D. This TCR derives from a man younger than 30 in good health. In DNA, the CDR3 is TGTGCCAGCAGTTTATACCGTGAGGGTATAAAGGGTCGGACGAACACTGAAGCTTTCTTT. Protein: CASSLYREGIKGRTNTEAFF.